This T cell receptor beta chain was identified in a study of T cells in Graves' hyperthyroidism and ophthalmopathy. The sample holds many counts of this clonotype. The target antigen is unknown. Amplified TCR beta CDR3 regions derived from RNA transcripts. HTBI primers were used for first-round RT-PCR of the TCR CDR3. TCRdb reprocessed the multiplex PCR reads with MiXCR, giving one entry per CDR3 protein. The sample holds about 270,000 distinct CDR3 sequences, approximately 16% seen once. Per the germline V gene, CDR1 is ENHRY and CDR2 is SYGVKD. The V gene lost 0 bases and the J gene lost 6 bases, with 10 bases spanning the gap. The CDR3 sequence is 14 residues long. Overall study findings and caveats: Most clonotypes expanded in the thyroid (above 0.001) were also present in blood. Onset of ophthalmopathy came a median around 7.1 months after the model predicted it.

Blood sampling occurred at first hyperthyroidism diagnosis, ahead of any ophthalmopathy symptoms. Under 12 ml fresh peripheral blood yielded the PBMCs. The rearrangement joins TRBV10-3 to TRBJ2-3; tentative D call: TRBD2 (6 bases). The clonotype comes from a woman aged 45-65 years with Graves' hyperthyroidism that later progressed to Graves' ophthalmopathy. The sample consisted of blood. The CDR3 sequence: CAISESREWDTQYF. The CDR3 coding sequence is TGTGCCATCAGTGAGTCGCGGGAATGGGATACGCAGTATTTT.